The T cell receptor beta chain under discussion was sequenced for a study of CD8 T cells in Susac syndrome. RNA amounts of about 0.45 to 1 ug underwent reverse transcription with random hexamers. TCRdb independently ran MiXCR on the immunoSEQ multiplex PCR reads; one entry per CDR3 protein. The data contain about 120,000 distinct CDR3 sequences, 92% of them singletons. V shed 8 bases and J shed 7 bases, with 12 bases lying between them. This CDR3 has 11 amino acids. CDR1 is LNHDA, CDR2 SQIVND, per germline (reference sequence). The sequence came from a human donor in good health. Sequenced material: CD4+ T cells from PBMCs. The rearrangement joins TRBV19 to TRBJ2-7; TRBD1 is a possible D gene (6 bases). CDR3 protein: CASLGAREQYF. The DNA of the CDR3 is TGTGCCAGTTTGGGGGCTCGGGAGCAGTACTTC.